Listed below are T cell receptor beta chains from one sample, sequenced in a study of cytomegalovirus exposure and HLA in healthy donors. Profiling relied on immunoSEQ multiplex PCR, and the TCRdb table lists in-frame clones only, not all of them. The data contain 100,000 to 150,000 clones, under 20% of them singletons. Sequences were obtained from PBMCs. All receptors come from a female donor in good health and CMV-seropositive. The CDR3 runs from the conserved cysteine through the conserved F or W. Size is omitted from some rows. Given values are once, few, many or a class for expanded clones.

j_gene | v_gene | abundance | CDR3aa
TRBJ2-5 | TRBV28 | - | CASSLWREETQYF
TRBJ1-1 | TRBV9 | - | CASSPWDTNTEAFF
TRBJ1-2 | TRBV7-2 | - | CASSLVQALLYGYTF
TRBJ2-1 | TRBV5-6 | - | CASKFVQGTYNEQFF
TRBJ1-1 | TRBV7-3 | - | CASSLGRGATEAFF
TRBJ1-3 | TRBV4-1 | - | CASTRDRSERNTIYF
TRBJ2-2 | TRBV5-6 | few | CASSFYRGTDTGELFF
TRBJ2-7 | TRBV2 | - | CASSEWTQGYEQYF
TRBJ1-5 | TRBV27 | - | CASSLWWGQANYSNQPQHF
TRBJ2-1 | TRBV4-2 | - | CASSQEGASGSDEQFF
TRBJ2-3 | TRBV30 | - | CAWSVGRDTQYF
TRBJ2-3 | TRBV5-1 | few | CASRLGDSTDTQYF
TRBJ1-3 | TRBV9 | - | CASSVEARGTGGNTIYF
TRBJ2-7 | TRBV5-1 | - | CASSLVSGVNEQYF
TRBJ2-5 | TRBV5-1 | - | CASSLALAGTETQYF
TRBJ2-1 | TRBV28 | few | CASSPTSGNSYNEQFF
TRBJ1-1 | TRBV7-9 | - | CASTNQGMGTEAFF
TRBJ1-1 | TRBV25-1 | few | CASLAGSIDYTEAFF
TRBJ2-3 | TRBV19 | few | CASSIVGWDRTTDTQYF
TRBJ1-2 | TRBV27 | - | CASSWAGAVDGYTF
TRBJ2-7 | TRBV9 | - | CASSARQGSYEQYF
TRBJ2-7 | TRBV30 | few | CAWSRGQVYEQYF
TRBJ1-1 | TRBV6-5 | - | CASSYDRKVTEAFF
TRBJ1-1 | TRBV7-8 | - | CASSEYRGLNTEAFF
TRBJ1-6 | TRBV5-1 | - | CASSLGQGFNSPLHF
TRBJ1-1 | TRBV6-6 | few | CASSYVGQGFTEAFF
TRBJ2-1 | TRBV11-2 | few | CASSSRIHEQFF
TRBJ2-3 | TRBV9 | - | CASSHVDSRYTDTQYF
TRBJ1-1 | TRBV5-5 | - | CSFTRGPSLQGTEAFF
TRBJ2-1 | TRBV5-1 | - | CASSRTSGGQQFIEQFF
TRBJ1-2 | TRBV30 | few | CAWSVQGSSGYTF
TRBJ1-1 | TRBV4-3 | few | CASSGHPNTEAFF
TRBJ2-1 | TRBV18 | - | CASSSVGQGRFF
TRBJ2-1 | TRBV9 | - | CASSVVPRTSGGVNEQFF
TRBJ2-1 | TRBV11-2 | few | CASSLGDAAGNSYNEQFF
TRBJ1-1 | TRBV30 | - | CAWSVRWEAFF
TRBJ1-3 | TRBV5-1 | - | CASSLGQSADTIYF
TRBJ1-4 | TRBV27 | few | CASSLLGTATNEKLFF
TRBJ2-7 | TRBV13 | - | CASSITGALGYEQYF
TRBJ1-4 | TRBV7-2 | few | CASSSGVQTALFF